The 16 T cell receptor beta chains presented below share a single source sample, sequenced in a study of OX40 agonist ivuxolimab in advanced cancers. Repertoires were generated with immunoSEQ multiplex PCR, while TCRdb's copy carries only in-frame clones and drops some. The sample includes fewer than 85,000 clones, about 92% of them seen just once. The sample in question was CD4+ or CD8+ T cells sorted from blood, obtained in a trial of the OX40 agonist ivuxolimab. All receptors derive from an adult with an advanced solid tumor such as melanoma, head and neck, liver or kidney cancer.

The chain links TRBV30 to TRBJ2-2; D gene ambiguous. The germline V gene encodes CDR1 GTSNPN and CDR2 SVGIG (reference sequence). Trimming stripped 6 bases from V and 1 base from J, with 21 bases between. CDR3 size: 17 residues. The CDR3, as DNA: TGTGCCTGCTCCGGCCGACTTACACCAGAGAACACCGGGGAGCTGTTTTTT. Translated, it gives CACSGRLTPENTGELFF.

This rearrangement joins TRBV5-1 to TRBJ2-7, with TRBD1 identical over 7 bases. Germline V gene sequence: CDR1 SGHRS, CDR2 YFSETQ. V gave up 4 bases and J gave up 6 bases; unmatched junction bases: 16. This CDR3 has 16 residues. The CDR3 nucleotides read TGCGCCAGCAGCGTTGGGGCAGGGGGAGTAGGGGCCGAGCAGTACTTC. Residues: CASSVGAGGVGAEQYF.

This rearrangement joins TRBV19 to TRBJ2-1; 7 nucleotides align to TRBD2. V was clipped by 3 bases and J by 4 bases; unmatched bases: 6. The germline V gene encodes CDR1 LNHDA and CDR2 SQIVND (reference sequence). The CDR3 is made up of 15 amino acids. In nucleotides, the CDR3 is TGTGCCAGTAGTATCAAAGCGGGGAATTACAATGAGCAGTTCTTC. Translating it yields CASSIKAGNYNEQFF.

The rearrangement joins TRBV11-3 to TRBJ1-1, with D unclear. Looked up from germline, CDR1 is SGHNT and CDR2 is YENEEA. V was trimmed by 5 bases and J by 2 bases, leaving 9 bases between them. The CDR3 extends over 13 amino acids. CDR3 sequence reads: CASSLMLNTEAFF. DNA of the CDR3: TGTGCCAGCAGCCTTATGCTAAACACTGAAGCTTTCTTT. Combining the CDR3 with reference TRBV11-3 and TRBJ1-1 gives the whole variable domain EAGVVQSPRYKIIEKKQPVAFWCNPISGHNTLYWYLQNLGQGPELLIRYENEEAVDDSQLPKDRFSAERLKGVDSTLKIQPAELGDSAVYLCASSLMLNTEAFFGQGTRLTVV.

The chain combines TRBV10-3 with TRBJ2-2; a possible D gene is TRBD1 (6 bases). Germline-derived CDR1 and CDR2 are ENHRY and SYGVKD. V was trimmed by 5 bases and J by 1 base, leaving 8 bases between them. CDR3 size: 14 residues. Written as DNA, the CDR3 is TGTGCCATCAGTCGACAGGAGAACACCGGGGAGCTGTTTTTT. This translates into CAISRQENTGELFF.

The rearrangement links TRBV7-9 to TRBJ2-1; no definite D call. The germline V and J ends were trimmed by 1 base and 0 bases, with 16 bases remaining between them. Per germline, CDR1 SEHNR and CDR2 FQNEAQ (reference sequence). This CDR3 is 18 amino acids long. CDR3 amino acids: CASSLGRFPLLSYNEQFF. The CDR3 DNA is TGTGCCAGCAGCTTAGGGCGATTCCCCCTACTCTCCTACAATGAGCAGTTCTTC.

This chain connects TRBV10-3 to TRBJ1-3; D perhaps matches TRBD1 (5 bases). The CDR3 sequence is 18 residues long. CDR1 is ENHRY and CDR2 is SYGVKD in the germline V gene. Trimming took off 7 bases at V and 0 bases at J, with 22 bases between the two ends. CDR3 residues: CAITRAGQSITSGNTIYF. CDR3 in DNA: TGTGCCATCACCCGGGCAGGGCAAAGTATCACCTCTGGAAACACCATATATTTT.

This rearrangement joins TRBV28 to TRBJ2-7; TRBD2 agrees at 13 bases. CDR1 and CDR2 (germline): MDHEN, SYDVKM. The CDR3 length is 15 residues. V lost 6 bases to trimming and J lost 9 bases; unmatched junction nucleotides: 11. CDR3 sequence reads: CASSSHGLAGAVQYF. Here the CDR3 DNA reads TGTGCCAGCAGCTCACACGGACTAGCGGGAGCAGTGCAGTACTTC.

V usage is TRBV30 and J usage is TRBJ2-3; 10 bases map to TRBD1. With 5 bases clipped from V and 3 bases from J, the junction kept 8 bases outside the gene matches. Germline CDR1 is GTSNPN and CDR2 is SVGIG (reference sequence). The CDR3 totals 15 residues. The DNA of the CDR3 is TGTGCCTGGGAGCTCAGGGACAGGGGTACAGATACGCAGTATTTT. The encoded protein is CAWELRDRGTDTQYF.

This chain uses TRBV7-2 with TRBJ2-1; 7 bases fit TRBD1. Trimming removed 2 bases from V and 1 base from J; junction bases left unmatched: 8. This CDR3 comprises 17 residues. Germline V gene data show CDR1 as SGHTA and CDR2 as FQGNSA. The CDR3 region is CASSLSTGLSSYNEQFF. For the CDR3, the DNA is TGTGCCAGCAGCTTATCGACAGGGCTCTCTTCCTACAATGAGCAGTTCTTC.

This CDR3 reads CASSPLAANTGELFF. The CDR3 nucleotides read TGTGCCAGCTCACCACTAGCTGCGAACACCGGGGAGCTGTTTTTT. The chain joins TRBV6-1 to TRBJ2-2; a weak D match, TRBD2 (6 bases). The V and J ends lost 8 bases and 0 bases respectively, with 13 bases between them. Germline CDR1 MNHNS, CDR2 SASEGT. The CDR3 has 15 amino acids.

The V gene is TRBV28, the J gene TRBJ1-2; no reliable D call. V was cut by 6 bases and J by 7 bases, with 12 bases left in between. CDR3 length: 12 amino acids. Germline CDR1 is MDHEN and CDR2 is SYDVKM. CDR3 nucleotides: TGTGCCAGCAGCCGGGCCGGTCCTGGCTACACCTTC. This gives the protein CASSRAGPGYTF.

The chain carries TRBV21-1 and TRBJ2-7; the table's D call, TRBD1, was not checked against the DNA. TRBV21-1 is a pseudogene locus. This CDR3 contains 18 residues. Here the CDR3 DNA reads TGTGCCAGCCCAAAACGGACAGGGACTCAGAGCGAGCTGTACGAGCAGTACTTC. It specifies CASPKRTGTQSELYEQYF.

V is TRBV4-2 and J is TRBJ2-7; 7 positions agree with TRBD2. Per the germline V gene, CDR1 is LGHNA and CDR2 is YNFKEQ. Trimming at V came to 4 bases and at J to 7 bases, leaving 19 bases not matched to a gene. This CDR3 comprises 17 residues. CDR3: CASSRGGAGAEAGEQYF. CDR3 DNA: TGTGCCAGCAGCCGGGGAGGGGCCGGAGCGGAGGCCGGAGAGCAGTACTTC.

V gene TRBV9 combines with J gene TRBJ2-1; 8 positions agree with TRBD1. There are 13 residues in the CDR3. The V segment lost 3 bases and the J segment 15 bases; nucleotides outside the gene matches: 11. Germline assignment: CDR1 SGDLS and CDR2 YYNGEE. The CDR3 DNA sequence: TGTGCCAGCAGCGCCCTTGGACAGGGACATCCGTTCTTC. Translated: CASSALGQGHPFF.

This clone is a singleton in its sample. The chain couples TRBV7-6 to TRBJ2-1; TRBD1 is a possible D gene (5 bases). The CDR3 contains 13 residues. CDR1 is SGHVS and CDR2 is FNYEAQ in the germline V gene. Trimming cost V 1 base and J 10 bases, with 11 bases left between them. The CDR3 bases are TGTGCCAGCAGCTTAGAGGTTAACAGGGAGCAGTTCTTC. This encodes CASSLEVNREQFF.